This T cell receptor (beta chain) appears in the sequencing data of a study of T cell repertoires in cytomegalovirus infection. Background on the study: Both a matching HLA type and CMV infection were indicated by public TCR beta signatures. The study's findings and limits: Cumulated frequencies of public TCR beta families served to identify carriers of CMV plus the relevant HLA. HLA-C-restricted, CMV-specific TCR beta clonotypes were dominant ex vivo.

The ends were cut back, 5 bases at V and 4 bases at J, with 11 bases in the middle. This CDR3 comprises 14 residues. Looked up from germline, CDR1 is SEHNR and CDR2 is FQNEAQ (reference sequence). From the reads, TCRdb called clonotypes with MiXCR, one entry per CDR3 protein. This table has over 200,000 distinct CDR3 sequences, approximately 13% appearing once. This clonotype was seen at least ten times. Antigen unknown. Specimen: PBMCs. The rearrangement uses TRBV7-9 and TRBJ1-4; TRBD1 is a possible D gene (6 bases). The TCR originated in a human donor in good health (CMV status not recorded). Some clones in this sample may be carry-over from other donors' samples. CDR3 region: CASSPTGYNEKLFF. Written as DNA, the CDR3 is TGTGCCAGCAGCCCGACAGGATATAATGAAAAACTGTTTTTT.